The rows below give T cell receptor beta chains drawn from one sample of a study of OX40 agonist ivuxolimab in advanced cancers. Profiled with immunoSEQ multiplex PCR; TCRdb holds only in-frame clones, not every one. The sample comprises tens of thousands of clones, over 65% of which are singletons, and around 2% rests with the top ten. This specimen was CD4+ or CD8+ T cells sorted from blood, taken in a trial of the OX40 agonist ivuxolimab. The receptors originated from an adult with an advanced solid tumor such as melanoma, head and neck, liver or kidney cancer. Both conserved end residues are part of each CDR3. D genes are given only for firm matches. Where a row states a size, it is once, few, many or the class of an expanded clone; other rows omit it.

abundance: .
j_gene: TRBJ2-7
v_gene: TRBV5-1
d_gene: TRBD1
CDR3nt: TGCGCCAGCAGCTTGGGGACAGGGGCCTACGAGCAGTACTTC
CDR3aa: CASSLGTGAYEQYF

abundance: .
j_gene: TRBJ2-3
v_gene: TRBV5-1
d_gene: .
CDR3nt: TGCGCCAGCAGCTGGCGCGGCGGGCGTAGCACAGATACGCAGTATTTT
CDR3aa: CASSWRGGRSTDTQYF

abundance: .
j_gene: TRBJ1-2
v_gene: TRBV19
d_gene: .
CDR3nt: TGTGCCAGTAGCCCTCGCCCCGGGACAAAGAAAGCCAACTATGGCTACACCTTC
CDR3aa: CASSPRPGTKKANYGYTF

abundance: few
j_gene: TRBJ1-4
v_gene: TRBV9
d_gene: TRBD1
CDR3nt: TGTGCCAGCAGCGTAGGACAGGGGGTGGAAAAACTGTTTTTT
CDR3aa: CASSVGQGVEKLFF

abundance: .
j_gene: TRBJ2-5
v_gene: TRBV10-3
d_gene: TRBD2
CDR3nt: TGTGCCACCTCGGGACTAGCGGGAGATGAGACCCAGTACTTC
CDR3aa: CATSGLAGDETQYF

abundance: .
j_gene: TRBJ2-5
v_gene: TRBV10-2
d_gene: TRBD1
CDR3nt: TGCGCCAGCAGTGGACAGGGCGGCGAGACCCAGTACTTC
CDR3aa: CASSGQGGETQYF

abundance: once
j_gene: TRBJ1-2
v_gene: TRBV27
d_gene: .
CDR3nt: TGTGCCAGCAGTTTCAGTGGGGCCGATGGCTACACCTTC
CDR3aa: CASSFSGADGYTF

abundance: .
j_gene: TRBJ1-1
v_gene: TRBV9
d_gene: .
CDR3nt: TGTGCCAGCAGCGTAGGGCTCCGGTCGATGGGGACTGAAGCTTTCTTT
CDR3aa: CASSVGLRSMGTEAFF

abundance: .
j_gene: TRBJ1-5
v_gene: TRBV2
d_gene: .
CDR3nt: TGTGCCAGCAGTCGGGGGGTCGTGGATCAGCCCCAGCATTTT
CDR3aa: CASSRGVVDQPQHF

abundance: .
j_gene: TRBJ2-1
v_gene: TRBV28
d_gene: .
CDR3nt: TGTGCCAGCAACCGATGGGAGAGGGGCTACAATGAGCAGTTCTTC
CDR3aa: CASNRWERGYNEQFF

abundance: .
j_gene: TRBJ2-1
v_gene: TRBV27
d_gene: .
CDR3nt: TGTGCCAGCAAGTCATTGGCCGCGGGGTCCTACAATGAGCAGTTCTTC
CDR3aa: CASKSLAAGSYNEQFF

abundance: few
j_gene: TRBJ1-6
v_gene: TRBV28
d_gene: .
CDR3nt: TGTGCCAGCAGTCAGGGTCATTCCCTCCACTTT
CDR3aa: CASSQGHSLHF

abundance: .
j_gene: TRBJ2-1
v_gene: TRBV6-5
d_gene: .
CDR3nt: TGTGCCACCACCCGGGGTTATGGCTACAATGAGCAGTTCTTC
CDR3aa: CATTRGYGYNEQFF